This T cell receptor (beta chain) was captured by sequencing in a study of shared clonotypes between healthy human individuals (dated by TCRdb to the early 2020s). Describing the broader study: The cohort comprised a couple of women and a few men aged 18 to 49 years. Per donor, leukapheresis produced somewhere between about 0.94 and 10 billion PBMCs. Libraries were prepared and TCR repertoires were sequenced by different laboratories using diverse techniques, in order to increase sequencing depth and limit assay-specific biases. For each donor, CD4 naive and CD4 memory were each given three plates, CD8 naive was given two plates, and CD8 memory was given one plate. To estimate repertoire size and how much clonotypes are shared between individuals, the study performed deep sequencing of blood TCR repertoires from five healthy adults.

The donors were healthy, HIV-negative adults who had no recently reported acute infections or vaccinations. Every donor was a Caucasian adult residing in Nashville, Tennessee, USA. CD4+ T cells were enriched through magnetic negative selection, after which naive cells were positively selected on CD45RA and the remaining negative fraction served as the memory subset. Blood was collected by leukapheresis, and PBMCs were isolated by Ficoll-Histopaque density gradient centrifugation and then cryopreserved in liquid nitrogen vapor phase. Purity and quantity of every magnetically sorted T cell population were checked by analytical flow cytometry. Genomic DNA was isolated from each sorted fraction and quantified by UV absorbance on a Nanodrop 2000c. For this clone: Its target antigen remains unknown. No per-base quality is available; no much larger clone lies one base away.

Study-level results and caveats: Naive subsets generally had larger estimated clonotype richness than memory subsets did. Because the study included a small number of donors, the genetic and exposure-history diversity represented was limited. Sampling was restricted to blood, and TCR repertoires in tissue are likely to differ from TCR repertoires in blood. Even with the large sequencing depth, rarefaction of the sorted-subset datasets indicated that sequencing was incomplete. Compared with non-shared clonotypes, the clonotypes found in all four sorted-subset donors had higher generation probabilities. When a handful of donors were compared, the shared fraction of clonotypes was 5% to 6.5% for naive CD4, more than 3% for naive CD8, roughly 2.5% for memory CD4, and 0.4% for memory CD8. Based on pairwise subsampling, the degree of clonotype sharing among donors was expected to be affected by sequencing depth.

Using the deep immunoSEQ assay, multiplex PCR amplified TCR CDR3 regions from genomic DNA. For each cell subset, the extracted genomic DNA was distributed evenly across all wells of several immunoSEQ 96-well plates, and each plate served as one replicate. For sorted subsets, each replicate PCR was loaded with 200 to 250 ng genomic DNA, equivalent to 25,000 to 30,000 T cell genomes. The purified libraries were quantified using a Qubit 3.0 fluorometer, sized with a Bioanalyzer 2100, and then quantified again using the KAPA Library Quantification kit. Every immunoSEQ 96-well plate was sequenced on a separate single-read 150-cycle Illumina NextSeq 550 flow cell. Per the original workflow: The immunoSEQ output contained only junctional sequences without quality scores, so filtering could not match that applied to full-length reads. Sequences were annotated with PyIR, a Python wrapper for IgBLAST v1.9, and V/J genes and CDR3 were assigned using IMGT germline references. Reads with weak V/J assignments (E-value above 1e-6), missing CDR3, stop codons, out-of-frame junctions, or ambiguous translated residues were removed. V3J clonotypes were defined as sequences sharing the same inferred V gene, J gene, and CDR3 amino acid sequence. Percentage overlap between repertoires was calculated by dividing the number of shared unique clonotypes by the size of the smaller repertoire. Richness of each repertoire was evaluated using RTK rarefaction, the Chao1 estimator, and Recon v2.1 estimates of unobserved clonotypes. Generation probabilities for all TCRbeta clonotypes obtained by the gDNA method from a few donors were computed using OLGA. Drawn from immuneACCESS, this table holds only the in-frame rearrangements with V and J called that TCRdb kept. Clones are partly lost; checked studies trace under half to an unresolved V gene and leave the rest unexplained. V and J calls and clone size are given by that table; D and trimming were obtained from the DNA. The table for this sample lists roughly 1,600,000 clones; approximately 98.5% of them were counted only once. The top ten hold about 0.34% of the sample.

Sequenced material: naive CD4+ T cells sorted from blood. What the cell subset or site label conveys for this sample: CD45RA+ positively selected. The receptor comes from a man younger than 40 in good health.

The CDR3 region reads CASSESTFQPQHF. The DNA sequence reads TGCGCCAGCAGTGAGTCGACTTTCCAGCCCCAGCATTTT. The chain employs TRBV10-2 and TRBJ1-5, with the identity of the D gene unclear. V drops 0 bases and J drops 7 bases, leaving 7 bases in between. Counted from cysteine to phenylalanine, this CDR3 has 13 amino acids. The DNA shown is the 39-base CDR3, in frame from base 1. CDR1 WSHSY and CDR2 SAAADI were looked up in the germline V gene.